The clone carrying this T cell receptor beta chain was seen only once. As yet, its antigen is unknown. The PCR was carried out with 60 Vbeta primers and 13 Jbeta primers. This table comes from immunoSEQ multiplex PCR, and its TCRdb copy is limited to in-frame clones, with some not included. The sample yields some 120,000 clones, around 77% seen once. This sample stems from a study of cytomegalovirus exposure and HLA in healthy donors. The study, taken as a whole, reports: A link between a missense DCLRE1C variant and TCR beta V- and J-gene trimming emerged from a later analysis.

The receptor comes from a man younger than 35 in good health and CMV-seropositive. The sequenced sample was PBMCs.

This CDR3 is CASSVTGSGLGGYTF. CDR3 coding DNA: TGTGCCAGCAGCGTCACAGGGTCAGGATTGGGTGGCTACACCTTC. This chain joins TRBV2 and TRBJ1-2; D perhaps matches TRBD1 (6 bases). Trimming cost V 6 bases and J 7 bases, with 21 bases left between them. Germline V gene data show CDR1 as SNHLY and CDR2 as FYNNEI. The CDR3 length is 15 residues.